This T cell receptor (beta chain) was obtained from a study of T cell responses to AZD1222 COVID-19 vaccine. Study-wide results and limits: Epitopes outside B.1.351 and B.1.1.7 mutated regions reportedly drew nearly half of spike TCRs.

Clones were read by immunoSEQ multiplex PCR, and TCRdb kept only the in-frame ones, dropping some. The sample records about 140,000 clones, roughly nine tenths being singletons. This clone was detected only once. Its antigen is not identified. J lost 3 bases, V lost 8 bases, and 9 bases had no gene match. CDR3 length equals 14 residues. Germline V CDR1 and CDR2: MDHEN, SYDVKM. The sequencing used peripheral blood, collected 28 days after the second AZD1222 dose. The source is an adult who received the AZD1222 COVID-19 vaccine. J is TRBJ1-1 and V is TRBV28, with 7 bases identical to TRBD1. The CDR3 spells CASLTGAFDTEAFF. The CDR3 bases are TGTGCCAGCCTCACAGGGGCCTTTGACACTGAAGCTTTCTTT.